This TCR beta chain was identified during a study of blood T cell repertoires in COVID-19 (dated by TCRdb to about 2020). Study-level background: Collaborator samples came from the United States, Italy and Spain and covered acute and convalescent phases of COVID-19. The prospective study material was composed of cDNA or gDNA derived from T cells, B-cell-depleted T cells, or PBMCs. The dataset comprised deeply sampled blood TCRbeta repertoires from subjects exposed to, actively infected with, or recovered from COVID-19. The repertoires were released in a freely available public database meant as a resource for research on the immune response to SARS-CoV-2. The samples were drawn from the first 160 participants of the ongoing ImmuneRACE study and from some 1,300 subjects provided by 6 global collaborators. The sample metadata nearly always contained a de-identified subject ID, COVID-19 status, age in years and sex. Where available, HLA class I and class II types were taken from metadata supplied by the sample provider and were not determined by assay-based typing.

TCRbeta CDR3 regions were amplified from genomic DNA using the immunoSEQ Assay, a bias-controlled multiplex PCR. Processing in the source paper ran as follows. Within the assay, amplification of reference gene primers was used to estimate how many nucleated cells each sample contained. Sequence reads were collapsed and filtered to measure the absolute abundance of every unique TCRbeta CDR3 rearrangement. For each sample, productive Simpson clonality was calculated as the square root of Simpson's diversity index across productive rearrangements. This is the immuneACCESS table as TCRdb keeps it, with only in-frame sequences that have V and J called. A part of the clones is gone; compared with another copy, unresolved V genes explain less than half, and the rest is unexplained. V and J calls and clone size are copied from that table; D and trimming were computed from the DNA. Recorded for this sample are some 180,000 clones; just under 85% of them occurred a single time. Together, the top ten hold roughly 8.8% of the sample.

To note about this clone: It lacks a known antigen. No base-level quality is on record; no much larger clone is a single base apart.

General conclusions and limits of the study: The quantity of clinical and demographic metadata differed by source and by participant and was supplied without curation.

From cysteine to phenylalanine, the CDR3 is 15 amino acids long. The kept DNA is CDR3 alone, 45 bases in frame from the first base. Reading the germline V gene (reference sequence) gives CDR1 MNHEY and CDR2 SMNVEV. The V end loses 10 bases and the J end loses 2 bases, and a stretch of 21 bases separates them. One collaborating source in Seattle enrolled patients while the patients were actively infected and followed the patients over time throughout the course of disease. The collaborating institutions used their own protocols to collect whole blood in K2EDTA tubes. Collaborator samples were shipped for TCRbeta analysis as frozen whole blood, isolated PBMCs, or DNA extracted from either sample type.

Sequencing input: peripheral blood. The TCR originated in a woman older than 75 with COVID-19, enrolled during active disease. The sequence links TRBV27 to TRBJ2-7; TRBD2 is a possible D gene, resting on 6 matching bases. The sequence in DNA is TGTGCCACTTCCCCCGGGGGTCGTCGGCCCTACGAGCAGTACTTC. Translation gives CATSPGGRRPYEQYF.